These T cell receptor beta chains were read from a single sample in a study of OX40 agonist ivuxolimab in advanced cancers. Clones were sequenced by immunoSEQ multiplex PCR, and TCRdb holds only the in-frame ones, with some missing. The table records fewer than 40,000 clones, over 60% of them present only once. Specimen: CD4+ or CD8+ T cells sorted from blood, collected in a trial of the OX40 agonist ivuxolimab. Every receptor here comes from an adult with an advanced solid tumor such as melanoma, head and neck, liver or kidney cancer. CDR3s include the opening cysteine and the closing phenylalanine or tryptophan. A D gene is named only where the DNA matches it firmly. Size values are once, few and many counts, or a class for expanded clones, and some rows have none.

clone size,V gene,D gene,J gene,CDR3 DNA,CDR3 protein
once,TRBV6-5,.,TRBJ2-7,TGTGCCAGCAGTTACTTGTCAGGGAGGTACGAGCAGTACTTC,CASSYLSGRYEQYF
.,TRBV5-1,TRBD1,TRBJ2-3,TGCGCCAGCGGGACAGGGACAGATACGCAGTATTTT,CASGTGTDTQYF
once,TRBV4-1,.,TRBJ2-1,TGCGCCAGCAGCCAAGGCGTCCTCCTACCTTACAATGAGCAGTTCTTC,CASSQGVLLPYNEQFF
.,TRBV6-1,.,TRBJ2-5,TGTGCCAGTAGTGACTCCGGGACGGGGAGGGAGACCCAGTACTTC,CASSDSGTGRETQYF
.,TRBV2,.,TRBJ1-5,TGTGCCAGCAGTACACAGGGTGACAATCAGCCCCAGCATTTT,CASSTQGDNQPQHF
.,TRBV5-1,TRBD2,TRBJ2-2,TGCGCCAGCAGCAGTGGGACTAATGAGAACACCGGGGAGCTGTTTTTT,CASSSGTNENTGELFF
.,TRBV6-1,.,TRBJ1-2,TGTGCCAGCAGTGAAGCAAGTCCAAGGGTTGGTAATGGCTACACCTTC,CASSEASPRVGNGYTF
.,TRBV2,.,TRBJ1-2,TGTGCCAGCGGGGAGGGGAATTATGGCTACACCTTC,CASGEGNYGYTF
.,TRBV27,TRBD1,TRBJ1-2,TGTGCCAGCAGTTTAAGTCTAGGACAGGGGGGGCACTATGGCTACACCTTC,CASSLSLGQGGHYGYTF
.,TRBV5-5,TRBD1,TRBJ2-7,TGTGCCAGCAGCTTGGGGTGGGACAGGGGGGTCTACGAGCAGTACTTC,CASSLGWDRGVYEQYF
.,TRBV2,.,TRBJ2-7,TGTGCCAGTAGAGTCGCAGCCAATTACTACGAGCAGTACTTC,CASRVAANYYEQYF
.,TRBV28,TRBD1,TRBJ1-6,TGTGCCAGCAGGACAGGGAGCGGGGGATCTTCACCCCTCCACTTT,CASRTGSGGSSPLHF
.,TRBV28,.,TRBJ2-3,TGTGCCACTCTCAAGGGGAGAGTCCCGTATTTT,CATLKGRVPYF
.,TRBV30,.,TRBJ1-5,TGTGCCTGGAGTACCATGGGGGCAGGTGGTCAGCCCCAGCATTTT,CAWSTMGAGGQPQHF
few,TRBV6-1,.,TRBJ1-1,TGTGCCAGCAGTGTGGGGGAGAACACTGAAGCTTTCTTT,CASSVGENTEAFF
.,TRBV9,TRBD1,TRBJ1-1,TGTGCCAGCAGCCAAGATCCCCAGGGGGCCATGAACACTGAAGCTTTCTTT,CASSQDPQGAMNTEAFF
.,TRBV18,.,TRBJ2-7,TGTGCCAGCTCACCAGACAGGAAGGCGACCTACGAGCAGTACTTC,CASSPDRKATYEQYF
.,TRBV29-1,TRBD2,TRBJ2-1,TGCAGCGTACGGACTAGCGGACACCTAGGGAATGAGCAGTTCTTC,CSVRTSGHLGNEQFF
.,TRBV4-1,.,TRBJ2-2,TGCGCCAGCAGCCTGGGGGTGACAGTCAACACCGGGGAGCTGTTTTTT,CASSLGVTVNTGELFF
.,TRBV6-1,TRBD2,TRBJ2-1,TGTGCCAGCACGGGACTAGCCCTGACAAATGAGCAGTTCTTC,CASTGLALTNEQFF
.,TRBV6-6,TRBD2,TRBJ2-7,TGTGCCAGCAGTGCCCGCCGGACTAGCGGGACCTCCGAGCAGTACTTC,CASSARRTSGTSEQYF
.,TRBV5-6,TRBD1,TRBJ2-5,TGTGCCAGCAGCTCGATAGACAGGGGTCAAGAGACCCAGTACTTC,CASSSIDRGQETQYF
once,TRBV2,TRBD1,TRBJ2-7,TGTGCCAGCAGTTTCGCAGGGGGCAATGCCTACGAGCAGTACTTC,CASSFAGGNAYEQYF
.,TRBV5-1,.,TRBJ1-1,TGCGCCAGCAGCTTAACATCCCTAAACACTGAAGCTTTCTTT,CASSLTSLNTEAFF
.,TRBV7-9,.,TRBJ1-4,TGTGCCAGCAGCTTAGTGCGTGGCCCAGGCGGGAAACTGTTTTTT,CASSLVRGPGGKLFF